This paragraph reports one T cell receptor (beta chain). The data originate from a study of technical replicates of blood from several donors. Using immunoSEQ multiplex PCR, the repertoire was profiled, and TCRdb retains in-frame clones only, with some absent. The repertoire holds some 66,000 clones, with roughly 90% as singletons. This CDR3 has 14 amino acids. CDR1 is MNHEY, CDR2 SVGAGI, per germline. V trimming: 7 bases; J trimming: 6 bases; junction bases outside the gene matches: 10. The rearrangement links TRBV6-5 to TRBJ2-3; 7 bases are shared with TRBD2. Sequenced sample: PBMCs. The sequence derives from a human donor in good health. Some clones in this sample may be carry-over from other donors' samples. CDR3 amino acids: CASKSGIWEDTQYF. CDR3 bases: TGTGCCAGCAAGAGCGGGATTTGGGAGGATACGCAGTATTTT.